This entry is about one T cell receptor (beta chain). Its antigen is still unknown. Method: immunoSEQ multiplex PCR; TCRdb's copy keeps in-frame clones and lacks some. The sample includes 70,000 to 95,000 clones, around 82% of them seen just once. The sample is drawn from a study of CD4 T cell repertoires in COVID-19. As for the study in general: After approximately ten days of IL-2 expansion, CFSE-low cells were relabeled and restimulated with other coronavirus spikes. General study results and limits: Between about 6 and 27% of SARS-CoV-2 clonotypes also appeared in SARS-CoV and/or HKU1 spike cultures. Sharing of several most expanded SARS-CoV-2-reactive clonotypes across memory subsets suggested intraclonal diversification.

Germline V gene data show CDR1 as SGDLS and CDR2 as YYNGEE. This CDR3 has 17 residues. The trim removed 1 base at V and 2 bases at J, leaving 8 bases unmatched. Here the sequenced sample was CD4+ T cells from peripheral blood, taken after recovery from COVID-19. The clonotype originates from a human donor who had COVID-19. The chain links TRBV9 to TRBJ1-2, with TRBD1 identical over 10 bases. Here the CDR3 DNA reads TGTGCCAGCAGCGTATCCCCTAGACAGGGGGCGAACTATGGCTACACCTTC. Protein: CASSVSPRQGANYGYTF.